Below, 21 T cell receptor beta chains from the same sample are listed, as sequenced in a study of control samples from healthy donors and cancer patients. Using immunoSEQ multiplex PCR, the repertoire was profiled, and TCRdb retains in-frame clones only, with some absent. Of 130,000 or so clones listed, around nine tenths are singletons. Sequencing used blood. These receptors were taken from a man aged 40-55 years in good health.

The gene calls are TRBV3-1 (or the pseudogene TRBV3-2) and TRBJ2-5; D remains unclear. Trimming cost V 3 bases and J 4 bases, with 12 bases left between them. The CDR3 sequence is 14 residues long. Germline-derived CDR1 and CDR2 are LGHDT and YNNKEL (reference sequence). Written as DNA, the CDR3 is TGTGCCAGCAGCCAGTGGGAAAAGGGAGAGACCCAGTACTTC. Translation: CASSQWEKGETQYF.

V gene TRBV19 combines with J gene TRBJ1-5; no firm D call. CDR1 and CDR2 from the germline V gene are LNHDA and SQIVND (reference sequence). The CDR3 is made up of 14 amino acids. V was shortened by 5 bases and J by 3 bases, with 11 bases between the two germline ends. Here the CDR3 reads CASSDLQLNQPQHF. DNA for the CDR3: TGTGCCAGTAGTGATTTGCAGCTCAATCAGCCCCAGCATTTT.

The J gene is TRBJ2-5, the V gene TRBV6-6; the D is unclear. Germline CDR1 MNHNY, CDR2 SVGAGI (reference sequence). The CDR3 has 14 residues. The V end was cut by 3 bases, the J end by 5 bases, with 13 bases between. CDR3 region: CASSYDSAPETQYF. CDR3 nucleotides: TGTGCCAGCAGTTATGACTCCGCGCCGGAGACCCAGTACTTC.

The J gene is TRBJ1-4, the V gene TRBV5-1; D is perhaps TRBD1 (6 bases). Germline CDR1 SGHRS, CDR2 YFSETQ. The CDR3 is 16 amino acids. The V end was cut by 4 bases, the J end by 1 base, with 14 bases between. The CDR3 DNA reads as TGCGCCAGCAGCGCAGGGGTGGGTCGAACTAATGAAAAACTGTTTTTT. Its protein product is CASSAGVGRTNEKLFF.

This chain joins TRBV2 and TRBJ2-2; 12 nucleotides match TRBD2. The V and J ends lost 6 bases and 4 bases, in that order; junction bases with no gene match: 6. From germline, CDR1 is SNHLY and CDR2 FYNNEI. The CDR3 consists of 16 residues. CDR3 protein: CASSRTSGVPTGELFF. CDR3 sequence (DNA): TGTGCCAGCAGCCGGACTAGCGGGGTCCCCACCGGGGAGCTGTTTTTT.

The chain combines TRBV5-4 with TRBJ2-7; a weak D match, TRBD2 (7 bases). The CDR3 contains 14 residues. V shed 5 bases and J shed 6 bases, with 18 bases lying between them. Germline values: CDR1 SGHNT, CDR2 YYREEE (reference sequence). CDR3 DNA sequence: TGTGCCAGCAGACAAACCTCAGGGGAGGGCGAGCAGTACTTC. This translates into CASRQTSGEGEQYF. Complete variable domain (other parts from reference TRBV5-4 and TRBJ2-7): ETGVTQSPTHLIKTRGQQVTLRCSSQSGHNTVSWYQQALGQGPQFIFQYYREEENGRGNFPPRFSGLQFPNYSSELNVNALELDDSALYLCASRQTSGEGEQYFGPGTRLTVT.

A single count supports this clone. This chain connects TRBV4-2 to TRBJ2-2, with TRBD2 matching 10 bases. The CDR3 runs 17 residues. Trimming took 4 bases from V and 6 from J; bases not matched to a gene: 11. Germline V gene sequence: CDR1 LGHNA, CDR2 YNFKEQ. The CDR3: CASSLSPSGGGPGELFF. The CDR3 nucleotides read TGTGCCAGCAGCCTCAGCCCCAGCGGGGGGGGTCCCGGGGAGCTGTTTTTT.

The V and J genes are TRBV11-2 and TRBJ1-1, with D perhaps TRBD1 (5 bases). Per the germline V gene, CDR1 is SGHAT and CDR2 is FQNNGV. This CDR3 is built from 15 residues. V dropped 5 bases and J dropped 4 bases, with 17 bases sitting between them. The DNA of the CDR3 is TGTGCCAGCAGCCCTCTCCGCAGGGTCGGCACTGAAGCTTTCTTT. This sequence encodes CASSPLRRVGTEAFF.

The chain joins TRBV19 to TRBJ1-3, with D tentatively TRBD1 (6 bases). The CDR3 length is 15 residues. The germline V gene has CDR1 LNHDA and CDR2 SQIVND (reference sequence). V lost 7 bases, J lost 0 bases, and 13 bases lay in between. CDR3 coding DNA: TGTGCCAGTACTGTGGACAGATACTCTGGAAACACCATATATTTT. It specifies CASTVDRYSGNTIYF.

This clone was recorded only once. Other DNA sequences of this sample code for an identical CDR3. This chain connects TRBV29-1 to TRBJ1-1; perhaps TRBD1 as D (5 bases). This CDR3 is 12 amino acids long. The V gene lost 3 bases and the J gene lost 4 bases, with 9 bases spanning the gap. CDR1 and CDR2 from the germline V gene are SQVTM and ANQGSEA. CDR3 sequence: CSVEGGGTEAFF. As DNA, the CDR3 is TGCAGCGTTGAGGGCGGGGGCACTGAAGCTTTCTTT. Full variable domain (remainder filled in from reference TRBV29-1 and TRBJ1-1): SAVISQKPSRDICQRGTSLTIQCQVDSQVTMMFWYRQQPGQSLTLIATANQGSEATYESGFVIDKFPISRPNLTFSTLTVSNMSPEDSSIYLCSVEGGGTEAFFGQGTRLTVV.

The chain joins TRBV7-6 to TRBJ2-5; D ambiguous. Trimming stripped 0 bases from V and 1 base from J, with 9 bases between. The CDR3 loop spans 15 amino acids. Germline V gene sequence: CDR1 SGHVS, CDR2 FNYEAQ. The CDR3 reads CASSLAYGFQETQYF. The CDR3 DNA reads TGTGCCAGCAGCTTAGCTTACGGATTCCAAGAGACCCAGTACTTC.

The chain is built from TRBV5-1 and TRBJ2-3; D gene ambiguous. Per the germline V gene, CDR1 is SGHRS and CDR2 is YFSETQ. Between the trimmed V and J ends, which lost 3 bases and 2 bases, there was a span of 7 bases. This CDR3 contains 13 residues. The CDR3 DNA is TGCGCCAGCAGCTCGCAGGACACAGATACGCAGTATTTT. Residues: CASSSQDTDTQYF.

The rearrangement joins TRBV4-1 to TRBJ1-3; 7 nucleotides line up with TRBD1. The CDR3 has 16 residues. With 4 bases clipped from V and 4 bases from J, the junction kept 10 bases outside the gene matches. CDR1 MGHRA and CDR2 YSYEKL come from the germline V gene. The CDR3 region is CASSPAPTGRGNTIYF. CDR3 bases: TGCGCCAGCAGCCCAGCCCCGACAGGGAGGGGAAACACCATATATTTT.

The V and J genes are TRBV14 and TRBJ2-5; the D gene is possibly TRBD1 (5 bases). Germline V lookup: CDR1 SGHDN, CDR2 FVKESK. V lost 4 bases and J lost 5, with 8 bases in between. This CDR3 spans 12 amino acids. This chain's CDR3 is CASSPNRETQYF. The CDR3 nucleotides are TGTGCCAGCAGCCCGAACAGGGAGACCCAGTACTTC. The full variable domain, rest sourced from reference TRBV14 and TRBJ2-5, is EAGVTQFPSHSVIEKGQTVTLRCDPISGHDNLYWYRRVMGKEIKFLLHFVKESKQDESGMPNNRFLAERTGGTYSTLKVQPAELEDSGVYFCASSPNRETQYFGPGTRLLVL.

The count of this clone is one. The chain joins TRBV5-4 to TRBJ2-7; D perhaps matches TRBD1 (6 bases). V was shortened by 0 bases and J by 2 bases, with 15 bases between the two germline ends. Germline CDR1 reads SGHNT; CDR2 reads YYREEE (reference sequence). The CDR3 is 16 residues long. Here the CDR3 reads CASSLVFATGPYEQYF. For the CDR3, the DNA is TGTGCCAGCAGCTTGGTGTTCGCGACAGGACCCTACGAGCAGTACTTC.

CDR3 sequence (DNA): TGTGCCAGCTCTCACCGACAGGGTCCCGCAACTAATGAAAAACTGTTTTTT. Its protein is CASSHRQGPATNEKLFF. The V gene is TRBV18, the J gene TRBJ1-4; 7 bases map to TRBD1. There are 17 residues in the CDR3. The germline V gene has CDR1 KGHSH and CDR2 LQKENI. Trimming took 6 bases from V and 0 from J; bases not matched to a gene: 10.

DNA of the CDR3: TGTGCCAGTATCTCGCCTGCCTTCTCTGGAAACACCATATATTTT. It is translated as CASISPAFSGNTIYF. The V and J genes are TRBV19 and TRBJ1-3; no clear D. Germline assignment: CDR1 LNHDA and CDR2 SQIVND (reference sequence). The CDR3 runs to 15 residues. Trimming removed 7 bases at V and 0 bases at J, with 13 bases between.

The chain has TRBV19 and TRBJ1-1, with a possible D match to TRBD1 (5 bases). Germline loops: CDR1 LNHDA, CDR2 SQIVND (reference sequence). The CDR3 sequence is 15 residues long. Trimming left V 6 bases short and J 2 bases short, with 16 bases between. In DNA form, the CDR3 reads TGTGCCAGTAGCGAAGGGACCCACCTTAACACTGAAGCTTTCTTT. The encoded protein is CASSEGTHLNTEAFF. The variable domain in full, completed from reference TRBV19 and TRBJ1-1, reads DGGITQSPKYLFRKEGQNVTLSCEQNLNHDAMYWYRQDPGQGLRLIYYSQIVNDFQKGDIAEGYSVSREKKESFPLTVTSAQKNPTAFYLCASSEGTHLNTEAFFGQGTRLTVV.

This chain uses TRBV23-1 with TRBJ2-7, with a tentative D call TRBD1 (6 bases). TRBV23-1 is an open reading frame whose function is uncertain. The CDR3 has 13 amino acids. V lost 6 bases and J lost 3, with 12 bases in between. The CDR3 loop is CASRKDSHYEQYF. Here the CDR3 DNA reads TGCGCCAGCAGGAAGGACAGTCACTACGAGCAGTACTTC.

The rearrangement uses TRBV29-1 and TRBJ1-1; 8 bases are a match to TRBD1. The length of the CDR3 is 12 residues. Germline CDR1 reads SQVTM; CDR2 reads ANQGSEA. Unmatched junction bases numbered 8, after V lost 8 bases and J lost 6 bases. CDR3 loop: CSLRGQAPEAFF. CDR3 nucleotide sequence: TGCAGCCTTAGGGGACAGGCGCCTGAAGCTTTCTTT.

V usage is TRBV7-2 and J usage is TRBJ1-1; maybe TRBD1 (6 bases). The CDR3 contains 16 residues. V lost 3 bases and J 1 base, leaving 15 bases between the germline ends. Germline values: CDR1 SGHTA, CDR2 FQGNSA. This CDR3 reads CASSFSLGGRNTEAFF. CDR3 nucleotide sequence: TGTGCCAGCAGCTTTTCTTTGGGGGGCAGGAACACTGAAGCTTTCTTT.